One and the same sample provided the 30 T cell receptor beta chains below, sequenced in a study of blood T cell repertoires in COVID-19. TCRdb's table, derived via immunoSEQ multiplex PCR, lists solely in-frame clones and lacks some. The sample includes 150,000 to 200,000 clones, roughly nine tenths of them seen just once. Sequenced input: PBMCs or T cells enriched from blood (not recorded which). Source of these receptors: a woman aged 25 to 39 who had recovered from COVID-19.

CDR3 in amino acids: CASTPRLQLIHQPQHF. The CDR3 nucleotides read TGTGCCAGCACCCCTAGATTGCAGTTGATTCATCAGCCCCAGCATTTT. The chain combines TRBV6-2 or TRBV6-3 with TRBJ1-5, with D unresolved. Trimming cost V 7 bases and J 5 bases, with 21 bases left between them. There are 16 residues in the CDR3. CDR1 and CDR2 from the germline V gene are MNHEY and SVGEGT.

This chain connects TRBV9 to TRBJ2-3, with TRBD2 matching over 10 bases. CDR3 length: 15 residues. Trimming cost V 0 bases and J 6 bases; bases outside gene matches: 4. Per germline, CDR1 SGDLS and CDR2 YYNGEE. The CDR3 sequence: CASSVATSGEDTQYF. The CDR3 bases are TGTGCCAGCAGCGTAGCCACTAGCGGGGAGGATACGCAGTATTTT.

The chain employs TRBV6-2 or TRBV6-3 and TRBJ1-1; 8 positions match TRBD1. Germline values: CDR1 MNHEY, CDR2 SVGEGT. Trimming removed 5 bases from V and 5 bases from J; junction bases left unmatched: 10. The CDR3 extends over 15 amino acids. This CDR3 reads CASSPGQGGRTEAFF. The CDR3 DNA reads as TGTGCCAGCAGTCCCGGACAGGGAGGGAGGACTGAAGCTTTCTTT.

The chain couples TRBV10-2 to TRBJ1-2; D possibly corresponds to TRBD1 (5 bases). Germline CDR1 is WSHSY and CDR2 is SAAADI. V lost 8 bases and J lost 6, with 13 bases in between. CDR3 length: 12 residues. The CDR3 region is CASGARADGYTF. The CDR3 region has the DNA TGCGCCAGCGGGGCCAGGGCAGATGGCTACACCTTC.

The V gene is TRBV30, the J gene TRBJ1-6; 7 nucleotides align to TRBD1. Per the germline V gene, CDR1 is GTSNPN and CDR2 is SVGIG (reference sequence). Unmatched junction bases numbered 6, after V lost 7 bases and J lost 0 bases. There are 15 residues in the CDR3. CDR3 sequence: CASRGQSSYNSPLHF. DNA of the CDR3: TGTGCCTCCCGGGGACAGAGCTCCTATAATTCACCCCTCCACTTT. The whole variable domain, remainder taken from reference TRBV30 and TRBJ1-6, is SQTIHQWPATLVQPVGSPLSLECTVEGTSNPNLYWYRQAAGRGLQLLFYSVGIGQISSEVPQNLSASRPQDRQFILSSKKLLLSDSGFYLCASRGQSSYNSPLHFGNGTRLTVT.

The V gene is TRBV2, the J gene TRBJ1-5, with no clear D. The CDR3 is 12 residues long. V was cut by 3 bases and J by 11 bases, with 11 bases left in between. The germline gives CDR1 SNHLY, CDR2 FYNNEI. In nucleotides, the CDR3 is TGTGCCAGCAGTGACGTTCCGGTGGCCCAGCATTTT. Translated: CASSDVPVAQHF. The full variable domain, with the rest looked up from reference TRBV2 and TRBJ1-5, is EPEVTQTPSHQVTQMGQEVILRCVPISNHLYFYWYRQILGQKVEFLVSFYNNEISEKSEIFDDQFSVERPDGSNFTLKIRSTKLEDSAMYFCASSDVPVAQHFGDGTRLSIL.

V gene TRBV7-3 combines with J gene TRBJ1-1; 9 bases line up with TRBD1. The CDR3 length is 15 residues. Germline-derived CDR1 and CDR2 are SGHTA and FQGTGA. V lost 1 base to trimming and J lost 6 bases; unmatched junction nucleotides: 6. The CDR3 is CASSLRWTGVPEAFF. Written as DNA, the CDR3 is TGTGCCAGCAGCTTAAGGTGGACAGGGGTCCCTGAAGCTTTCTTT.

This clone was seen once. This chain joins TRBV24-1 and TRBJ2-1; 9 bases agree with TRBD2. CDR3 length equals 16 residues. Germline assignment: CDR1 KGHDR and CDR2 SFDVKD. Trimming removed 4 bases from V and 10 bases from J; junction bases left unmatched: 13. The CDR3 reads CATSEVSGSRGFEQFF. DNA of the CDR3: TGTGCCACCAGTGAAGTTAGCGGGAGCAGGGGTTTCGAGCAGTTCTTC.

CDR3 sequence reads: CASSEGGQGRGTNTEAFF. The DNA for the CDR3 is TGTGCCAGCAGTGAGGGGGGACAGGGGCGCGGAACCAACACTGAAGCTTTCTTT. The chain has TRBV2 and TRBJ1-1; 10 positions agree with TRBD1. The CDR3 has 18 residues. V dropped 3 bases and J dropped 2; count of bases not matched to a gene: 12. CDR1 and CDR2 from the germline V gene are SNHLY and FYNNEI.

The CDR3 DNA is TGTGCCAGCAGTTACTCGTTGGGAGTAGGGTACGAGCAGTACTTC. It codes for CASSYSLGVGYEQYF. V is TRBV6-2 or TRBV6-3 and J is TRBJ2-7, with D perhaps matching TRBD2 (5 bases). Germline V lookup: CDR1 MNHEY, CDR2 SVGEGT. Trimming left V 0 bases short and J 4 bases short, with 13 bases between. This CDR3 contains 15 residues.

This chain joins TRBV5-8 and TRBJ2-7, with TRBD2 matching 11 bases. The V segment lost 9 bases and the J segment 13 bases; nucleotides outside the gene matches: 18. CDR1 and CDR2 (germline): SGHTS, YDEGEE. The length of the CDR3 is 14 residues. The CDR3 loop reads CATRLAGSPWMRYF. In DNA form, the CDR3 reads TGTGCCACCAGACTAGCGGGGTCGCCTTGGATGAGATACTTC.

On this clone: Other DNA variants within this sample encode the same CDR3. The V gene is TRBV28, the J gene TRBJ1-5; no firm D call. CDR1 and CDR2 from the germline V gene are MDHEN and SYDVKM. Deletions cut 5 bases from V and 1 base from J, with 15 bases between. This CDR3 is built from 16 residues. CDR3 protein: CASSLGRRGSNQPQHF. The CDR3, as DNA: TGTGCCAGCAGTCTTGGACGGCGGGGAAGCAATCAGCCCCAGCATTTT.

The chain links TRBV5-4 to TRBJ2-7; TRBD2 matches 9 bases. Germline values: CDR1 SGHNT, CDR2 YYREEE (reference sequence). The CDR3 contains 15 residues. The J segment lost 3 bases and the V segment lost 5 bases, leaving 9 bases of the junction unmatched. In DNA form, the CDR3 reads TGTGCCAGCAGTCTGGGGCTAGCGGGAAGCTACGAGCAGTACTTC. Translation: CASSLGLAGSYEQYF. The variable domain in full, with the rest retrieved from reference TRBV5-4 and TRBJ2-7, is ETGVTQSPTHLIKTRGQQVTLRCSSQSGHNTVSWYQQALGQGPQFIFQYYREEENGRGNFPPRFSGLQFPNYSSELNVNALELDDSALYLCASSLGLAGSYEQYFGPGTRLTVT.

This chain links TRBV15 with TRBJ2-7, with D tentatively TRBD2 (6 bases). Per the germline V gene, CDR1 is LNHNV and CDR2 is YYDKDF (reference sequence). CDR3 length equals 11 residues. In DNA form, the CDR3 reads TGTGCGGGGGACTCCGACTACGAGCAGTACTTC. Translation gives CAGDSDYEQYF.

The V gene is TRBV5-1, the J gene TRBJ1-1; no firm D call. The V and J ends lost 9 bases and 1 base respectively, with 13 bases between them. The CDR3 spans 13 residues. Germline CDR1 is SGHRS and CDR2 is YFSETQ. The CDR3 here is CATARTGNTEAFF. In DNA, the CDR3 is TGCGCCACGGCTCGGACTGGGAACACTGAAGCTTTCTTT.

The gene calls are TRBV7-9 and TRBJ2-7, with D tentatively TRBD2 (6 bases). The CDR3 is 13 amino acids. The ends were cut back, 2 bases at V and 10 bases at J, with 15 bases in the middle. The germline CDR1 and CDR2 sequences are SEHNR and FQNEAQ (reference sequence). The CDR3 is CASSLPPELAQYF. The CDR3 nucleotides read TGTGCCAGCAGCTTACCCCCGGAACTAGCACAGTACTTC.

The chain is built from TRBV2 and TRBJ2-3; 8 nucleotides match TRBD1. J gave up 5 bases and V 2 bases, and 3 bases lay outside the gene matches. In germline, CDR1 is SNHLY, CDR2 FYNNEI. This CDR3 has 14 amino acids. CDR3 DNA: TGTGCCAGCAGTGAATCAGGGGGCGAAGATACGCAGTATTTT. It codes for CASSESGGEDTQYF.

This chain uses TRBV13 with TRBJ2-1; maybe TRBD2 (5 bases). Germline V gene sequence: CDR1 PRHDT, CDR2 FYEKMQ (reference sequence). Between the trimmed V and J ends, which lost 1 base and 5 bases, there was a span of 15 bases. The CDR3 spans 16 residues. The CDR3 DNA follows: TGTGCCAGCAGCTTAGCGACCGAAGGACTGCACAATGAGCAGTTCTTC. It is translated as CASSLATEGLHNEQFF.

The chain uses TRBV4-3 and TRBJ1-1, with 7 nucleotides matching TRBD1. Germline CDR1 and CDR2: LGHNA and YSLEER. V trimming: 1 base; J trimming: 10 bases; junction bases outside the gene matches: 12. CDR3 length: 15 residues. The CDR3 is CASSQGADRPHLAFF. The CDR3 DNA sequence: TGCGCCAGCAGCCAAGGGGCGGACAGGCCTCACTTAGCTTTCTTT.

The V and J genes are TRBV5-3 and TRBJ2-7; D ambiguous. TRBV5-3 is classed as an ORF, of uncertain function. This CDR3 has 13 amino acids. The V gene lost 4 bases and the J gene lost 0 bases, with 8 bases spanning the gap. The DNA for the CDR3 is TGTGCCAGAAGCCTAAATCTCTCCTACGAGCAGTACTTC. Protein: CARSLNLSYEQYF.

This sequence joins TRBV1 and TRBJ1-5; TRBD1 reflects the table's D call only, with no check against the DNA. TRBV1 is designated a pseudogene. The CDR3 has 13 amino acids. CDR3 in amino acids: CTSSLGLSQPQHF. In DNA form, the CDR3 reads TGCACCAGCAGCCTTGGGCTAAGTCAGCCCCAGCATTTT.

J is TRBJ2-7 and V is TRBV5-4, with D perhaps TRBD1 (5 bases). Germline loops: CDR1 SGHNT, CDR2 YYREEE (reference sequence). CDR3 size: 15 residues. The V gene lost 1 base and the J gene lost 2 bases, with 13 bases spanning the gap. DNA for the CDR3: TGTGCCAGCAGCTTGCGGACATTCCTTCCCTACGAGCAGTACTTC. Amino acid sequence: CASSLRTFLPYEQYF.

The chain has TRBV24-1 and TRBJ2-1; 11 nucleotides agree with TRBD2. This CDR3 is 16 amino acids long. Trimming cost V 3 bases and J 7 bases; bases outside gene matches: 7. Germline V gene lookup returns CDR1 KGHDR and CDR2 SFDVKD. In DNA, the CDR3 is TGTGCCACCAGTGATCAAACTAGCGGGAGAGGGAATGAGCAGTTCTTC. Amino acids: CATSDQTSGRGNEQFF.

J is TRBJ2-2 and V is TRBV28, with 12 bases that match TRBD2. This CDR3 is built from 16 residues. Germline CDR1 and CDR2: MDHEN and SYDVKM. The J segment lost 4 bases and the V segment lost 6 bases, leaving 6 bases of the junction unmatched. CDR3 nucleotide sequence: TGTGCCAGCAGAAAAGGACTAGCGGGAACCACCGGGGAGCTGTTTTTT. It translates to CASRKGLAGTTGELFF.

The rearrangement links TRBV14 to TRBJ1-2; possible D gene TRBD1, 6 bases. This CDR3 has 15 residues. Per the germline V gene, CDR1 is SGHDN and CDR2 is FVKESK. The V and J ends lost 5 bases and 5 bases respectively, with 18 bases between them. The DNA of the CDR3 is TGTGCCAGCAGCGTGTACGGGGGGCTTGGATATGGCTACACCTTC. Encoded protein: CASSVYGGLGYGYTF. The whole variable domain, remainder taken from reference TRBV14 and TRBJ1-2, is EAGVTQFPSHSVIEKGQTVTLRCDPISGHDNLYWYRRVMGKEIKFLLHFVKESKQDESGMPNNRFLAERTGGTYSTLKVQPAELEDSGVYFCASSVYGGLGYGYTFGSGTRLTVV.

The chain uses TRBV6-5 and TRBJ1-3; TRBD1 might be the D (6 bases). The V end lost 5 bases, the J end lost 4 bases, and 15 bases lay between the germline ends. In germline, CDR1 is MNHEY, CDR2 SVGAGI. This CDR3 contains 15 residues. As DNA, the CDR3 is TGTGCCAGCAGTCTGGGCGGGGGCTCAGGAAACACCATATATTTT. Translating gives CASSLGGGSGNTIYF.

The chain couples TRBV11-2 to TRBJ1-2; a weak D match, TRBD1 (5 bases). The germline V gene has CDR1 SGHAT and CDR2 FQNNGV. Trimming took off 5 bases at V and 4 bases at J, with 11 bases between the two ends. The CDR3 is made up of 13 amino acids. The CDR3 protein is CASSGAGGYGYTF. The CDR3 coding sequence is TGTGCCAGCAGCGGCGCGGGGGGCTATGGCTACACCTTC.

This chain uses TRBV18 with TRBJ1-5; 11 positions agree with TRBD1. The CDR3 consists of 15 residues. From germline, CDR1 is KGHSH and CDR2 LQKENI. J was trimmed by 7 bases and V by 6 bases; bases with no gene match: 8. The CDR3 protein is CASSQGQGDIQPQHF. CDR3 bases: TGTGCCAGCTCCCAGGGACAGGGGGATATCCAGCCCCAGCATTTT.

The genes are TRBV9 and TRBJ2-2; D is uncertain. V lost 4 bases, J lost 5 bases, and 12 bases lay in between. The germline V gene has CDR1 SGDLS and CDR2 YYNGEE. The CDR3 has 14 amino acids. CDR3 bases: TGTGCCAGCAGCCCCCGTACACAGACCGGGGAGCTGTTTTTT. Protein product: CASSPRTQTGELFF.

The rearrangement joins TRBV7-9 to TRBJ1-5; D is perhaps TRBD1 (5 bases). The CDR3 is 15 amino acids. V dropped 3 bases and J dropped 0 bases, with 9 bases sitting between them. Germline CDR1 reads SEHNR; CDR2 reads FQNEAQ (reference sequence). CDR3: CASSLGRDSNQPQHF. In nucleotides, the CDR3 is TGTGCCAGCAGCTTGGGGCGGGATAGCAATCAGCCCCAGCATTTT. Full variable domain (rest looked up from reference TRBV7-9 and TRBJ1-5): DTGVSQNPRHKITKRGQNVTFRCDPISEHNRLYWYRQTLGQGPEFLTYFQNEAQLEKSRLLSDRFSAERPKGSFSTLEIQRTEQGDSAMYLCASSLGRDSNQPQHFGDGTRLSIL.